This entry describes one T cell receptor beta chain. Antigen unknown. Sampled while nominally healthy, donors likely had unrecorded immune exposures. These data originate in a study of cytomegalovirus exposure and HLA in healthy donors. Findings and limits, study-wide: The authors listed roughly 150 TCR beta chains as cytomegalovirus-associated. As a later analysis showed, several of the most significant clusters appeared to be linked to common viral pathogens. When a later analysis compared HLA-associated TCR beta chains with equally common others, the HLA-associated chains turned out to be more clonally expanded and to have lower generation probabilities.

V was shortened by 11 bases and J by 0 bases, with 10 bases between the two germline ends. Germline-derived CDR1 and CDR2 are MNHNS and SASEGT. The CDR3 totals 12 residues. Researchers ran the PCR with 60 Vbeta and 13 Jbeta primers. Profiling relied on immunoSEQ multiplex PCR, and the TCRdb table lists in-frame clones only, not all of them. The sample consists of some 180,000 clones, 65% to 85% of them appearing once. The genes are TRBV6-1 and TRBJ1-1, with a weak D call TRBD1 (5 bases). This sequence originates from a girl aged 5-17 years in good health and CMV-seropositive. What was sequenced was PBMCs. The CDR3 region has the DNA TGTGCCTTAGCAGGGATGAACACTGAAGCTTTCTTT. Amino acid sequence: CALAGMNTEAFF.